This TCR beta chain originates from a study of blood T cell repertoires in COVID-19. On the study more broadly: T cells, B-cell-depleted T cells, or PBMCs supplied cDNA or gDNA.

Germline lookup yields CDR1 SEHNR and CDR2 FQNEAQ (reference sequence). V lost 5 bases to trimming and J lost 5 bases; unmatched junction nucleotides: 7. CDR3 length equals 14 residues. Produced via immunoSEQ multiplex PCR; TCRdb's table is partial and in-frame only. The sample lists some 30,000 clones; about 88% were seen once. The genes are TRBV7-9 and TRBJ1-1, with 8 bases aligning to TRBD1. Sequenced sample: peripheral blood. The clonotype comes from a man in his 70s with active or convalescent COVID-19. The CDR3 coding sequence is TGTGCCAGCAGCACCGGACAGGGAGATACTGAAGCTTTCTTT. Its protein is CASSTGQGDTEAFF.